This T cell receptor (beta chain) was identified in a study of technical replicates of blood from a handful of donors. Per the germline V gene, CDR1 is GTSNPN and CDR2 is SVGIG (reference sequence). The CDR3 has 13 residues. J lost 9 bases, V lost 3 bases, and 8 bases had no gene match. Some clones are missing from TCRdb's copy, which holds only in-frame ones; the method was immunoSEQ multiplex PCR. This table holds 75,000 to 95,000 clones, roughly 94% found once. The J gene is TRBJ2-1, the V gene TRBV30, with 7 bases identical to TRBD2. This receptor was obtained from a human donor in good health. The sample consisted of T cells isolated from PBMCs. CDR3 amino acids: CAWSLVGGSEQFF. The CDR3 DNA reads TGTGCCTGGAGCCTAGTGGGGGGGAGTGAGCAGTTCTTC.